Listed below are T cell receptor beta chains from one sample, sequenced in a study of blood T cell repertoires in COVID-19. Data came from immunoSEQ multiplex PCR; TCRdb stores just in-frame clones and leaves some out. The data contain 130,000 to 150,000 clones, approximately 87% of them singletons. The specimen was peripheral blood. These receptors were obtained from a man older than 75 with acute or convalescent COVID-19. CDR3s include the opening cysteine and the closing phenylalanine or tryptophan. D genes are given only for firm matches. The size entry is marked missing in some rows and otherwise reads once, few, many or a size class.

v_gene,d_gene,j_gene,abundance,CDR3nt,CDR3aa
TRBV10-3,NA,TRBJ2-2,once,TGTGCCATCAGGCCCCAGGCGAACACCGGGGAGCTGTTTTTT,CAIRPQANTGELFF
TRBV7-2,NA,TRBJ1-1,NA,TGTGCCAGCAGATCCCAGGGGCAGGTCACTGAAGCTTTCTTT,CASRSQGQVTEAFF
TRBV19,TRBD1,TRBJ2-2,NA,TGTGCCAGTACCCCGGGACAGGGGGTGCCCGGGGAGCTGTTTTTT,CASTPGQGVPGELFF
TRBV27,NA,TRBJ2-3,once,TGTGCCAGCAGTTTATGGGGCCAGACGCAGTATTTT,CASSLWGQTQYF
TRBV19,NA,TRBJ2-5,NA,TGTGCCAGTAGTGTCCCAGGGTACGGCGAGACCCAGTACTTC,CASSVPGYGETQYF
TRBV13,TRBD2,TRBJ2-3,NA,TGTGCCAGCAGCTTCCTCAGTAGCGGGCGGGTCACAGATACGCAGTATTTT,CASSFLSSGRVTDTQYF
TRBV9,NA,TRBJ1-2,few,TGTGCCAGCAGCGTGGCGGGACGTGGGGGCTACACCTTC,CASSVAGRGGYTF
TRBV3-1/TRBV3-2,TRBD1,TRBJ2-1,NA,TGTGCCAGCAGCCAATTGGGTCGTGGACAGGGGACGAACAATGAGCAGTTCTTC,CASSQLGRGQGTNNEQFF
TRBV12-3/TRBV12-4,NA,TRBJ2-2,NA,TGTGCCAGCAGTCCAACCAGGGCCGGGGAGCTGTTTTTT,CASSPTRAGELFF
TRBV6-1,TRBD1,TRBJ1-3,NA,TGTGCCAGCAGTGCCCAACCGACAGGGGGCCTCGCCTCTGGAAACACCATATATTTT,CASSAQPTGGLASGNTIYF
TRBV5-1,NA,TRBJ2-3,NA,TGCGCCAGCAGCTTGCGAACATCAGAGGGTACGCAGTATTTT,CASSLRTSEGTQYF
TRBV13,TRBD1,TRBJ2-7,NA,TGTGCCAGCTCGTCGGGACAGGGGGAGTACGAGCAGTACTTC,CASSSGQGEYEQYF
TRBV7-2,TRBD1,TRBJ1-4,NA,TGTGCCAGCAGCTTTTCGACAGGGCGAGGAGAAAAACTGTTTTTT,CASSFSTGRGEKLFF
TRBV2,TRBD2,TRBJ2-3,NA,TGTGCCAGCACCGGACTAGCGCTAGGAGATACGCAGTATTTT,CASTGLALGDTQYF
TRBV28,TRBD2,TRBJ2-1,NA,TGTGCCAGCAGTCCCCCTATGATGTGGGGGGGGAGAAATGAGCAGTTCTTC,CASSPPMMWGGRNEQFF
TRBV27,NA,TRBJ1-4,NA,TGTGCCAGCAGCCGCGGACAGTCTAATGAAAAACTGTTTTTT,CASSRGQSNEKLFF
TRBV2,NA,TRBJ1-2,NA,TGTGCCAGCAGTGATGAGGGCAGGGAGGGGGGCTATGGCTACACCTTC,CASSDEGREGGYGYTF
TRBV28,TRBD1,TRBJ1-4,NA,TGTGCCAGCAGTTTAGTCGGGACAGACGGAGAAAAACTGTTTTTT,CASSLVGTDGEKLFF
TRBV29-1,TRBD1,TRBJ1-1,NA,TGCAGCGTCGGACAGGCGATTAACACTGAAGCTTTCTTT,CSVGQAINTEAFF
TRBV3-1/TRBV3-2,TRBD2,TRBJ2-5,NA,TGTGCCAGCAGGTATAGCGGGGGAGCCCAAGAGACCCAGTACTTC,CASRYSGGAQETQYF
TRBV4-1,TRBD1,TRBJ1-6,NA,TGCGCCAGCAGCCAAAACCGGGACAGGGGTTGGTCACCCCTCCACTTT,CASSQNRDRGWSPLHF
TRBV19,NA,TRBJ1-4,NA,TGTGCCAGTACCCCGGGGGTGGCTGAAAAACTGTTTTTT,CASTPGVAEKLFF
TRBV19,TRBD1,TRBJ2-7,NA,TGTGCCAGTAGGGGACAGACCTACGAGCAGTACTTC,CASRGQTYEQYF